One and the same sample provided the 31 T cell receptor beta chains below, sequenced in a study of Ad26.COV2.S vaccination and SARS-CoV-2 variants (dated by TCRdb to the early 2020s). Library preparation employed the immunoSEQ multiplex PCR assay. This immuneACCESS table, as held by TCRdb, lists in-frame sequences with V and J called but not all clones. Of the missing ones, under half trace to an unresolved V gene in checked studies; the others have no known cause. This sample is represented by fewer than 500,000 clones; 89% of them were singletons. The ten largest clones add up to roughly 2.5% of the sample. The treatment or condition label corresponds to: some 20 received Ad26.COV2.S at low or high dose, single or two shots; 5 received placebo; per-sample allocation not given. For vaccine and placebo recipients, the sequenced repertoires came from samples collected on day 63 after the first injection.

The input for sequencing was peripheral blood, taken in a trial of Ad26.COV2.S vaccine versus placebo. Receptor source: a person between 18 and 65 years old who received the Ad26.COV2.S COVID-19 vaccine or a placebo.

The chain couples TRBV19 to TRBJ1-1; the D gene is possibly TRBD1 (6 bases). The CDR3 spans 15 residues. V was cut by 6 bases and J by 7 bases, with 21 bases left in between. The V gene's germline CDR1 is LNHDA and CDR2 SQIVND (reference sequence). In DNA form, the CDR3 reads TGTGCCAGTAGAGAGACCAGGGGCCCACTTGGTGAAGCTTTCTTT. It codes for CASRETRGPLGEAFF.

The genes are TRBV5-1 and TRBJ1-4, with a possible D match to TRBD1 (5 bases). This CDR3 contains 18 residues. Germline V gives CDR1 SGHRS, CDR2 YFSETQ. V lost 4 bases and J lost 0, with 19 bases in between. CDR3 loop: CASSQGGGEPATNEKLFF. The CDR3 DNA reads as TGCGCCAGCAGCCAGGGCGGCGGGGAACCGGCAACTAATGAAAAACTGTTTTTT.

The rearrangement uses TRBV6-5 and TRBJ2-5; D may correspond to TRBD1 or TRBD2 (5 bases each). The CDR3 is made up of 15 amino acids. The V gene lost 0 bases and the J gene lost 5 bases, with 13 bases spanning the gap. Germline-derived CDR1 and CDR2 are MNHEY and SVGAGI. CDR3 nucleotides: TGTGCCAGCAGTTACTCTGGAGTAGGGGAGGAGACCCAGTACTTC. Translation gives CASSYSGVGEETQYF.

CDR3 nucleotides: TGTGCCAGCAAAGAGTTAGGTGCTATGCGGGGGGGCCTGGAGACCCAGTACTTC. Amino acids: CASKELGAMRGGLETQYF. The chain has TRBV27 and TRBJ2-5, with 9 bases aligning to TRBD2. With 7 bases clipped from V and 5 bases from J, the junction kept 20 bases outside the gene matches. Germline CDR1 and CDR2: MNHEY and SMNVEV (reference sequence). The CDR3 sequence is 18 residues long.

The chain links TRBV5-4 to TRBJ1-2; D may be TRBD1 (5 bases). Trimming shortened V by 2 bases and J by 2 bases, and 13 bases separated the two germline ends. The CDR3 extends over 15 amino acids. CDR1 and CDR2 from the germline V gene are SGHNT and YYREEE (reference sequence). The CDR3 region has the DNA TGTGCCAGCAGCTTTCCCCAGGGAATCAACTATGGCTACACCTTC. Its translation: CASSFPQGINYGYTF.

This chain links TRBV7-9 with TRBJ2-1, with 12 bases lining up with TRBD2. The V gene's germline CDR1 is SEHNR and CDR2 FQNEAQ (reference sequence). CDR3 length equals 16 residues. With V trimmed by 4 bases and J by 3 bases, 4 bases remained unmatched. CDR3: CASSSRTSGVYNEQFF. The CDR3 DNA reads as TGTGCCAGCAGCTCCAGGACTAGCGGGGTCTACAATGAGCAGTTCTTC.

DNA for the CDR3: TGCGCCAGCAGCCTAAAGGGGGTTGTCTCGAATGAGCAGTTCTTC. Its protein product is CASSLKGVVSNEQFF. This chain links TRBV5-1 with TRBJ2-1; D may be TRBD1 (6 bases). V lost 4 bases and J 7 bases, leaving 18 bases between the germline ends. Germline-derived CDR1 and CDR2 are SGHRS and YFSETQ. The CDR3 is 15 residues long.

This chain connects TRBV7-2 to TRBJ1-1, with D possibly TRBD1 on 5 matching bases. The germline gives CDR1 SGHTA, CDR2 FQGNSA. Between the trimmed V and J ends, which lost 5 bases and 5 bases, there was a span of 24 bases. The CDR3 totals 17 residues. CDR3 coding DNA: TGTGCCAGCAGCCTGACACGGACCGGGACGAGAGGAACTGAAGCTTTCTTT. Translated: CASSLTRTGTRGTEAFF. Full variable domain (missing parts from reference TRBV7-2 and TRBJ1-1): GAGVSQSPSNKVTEKGKDVELRCDPISGHTALYWYRQSLGQGLEFLIYFQGNSAPDKSGLPSDRFSAERTGGSVSTLTIQRTQQEDSAVYLCASSLTRTGTRGTEAFFGQGTRLTVV.

This clone showed up just a few times. This chain uses TRBV19 with TRBJ1-5; D not resolved. V lost 7 bases and J lost 4, with 17 bases in between. The CDR3 runs to 15 residues. The germline V gene has CDR1 LNHDA and CDR2 SQIVND (reference sequence). As DNA, the CDR3 is TGTGCCAGTACCCAGGTAGGTTGGAGTAATCAGCCCCAGCATTTT. Translation: CASTQVGWSNQPQHF.

This rearrangement joins TRBV2 to TRBJ1-4; D unresolved. This CDR3 spans 13 amino acids. Germline V gives CDR1 SNHLY, CDR2 FYNNEI. The V gene lost 6 bases and the J gene lost 5 bases, with 10 bases spanning the gap. CDR3 nucleotide sequence: TGTGCCAGCAGCACCCTGATGAATGAAAAACTGTTTTTT. It is translated as CASSTLMNEKLFF.

This clone was picked up one time. This chain links TRBV5-1 with TRBJ2-3, with D possibly TRBD1 on 6 matching bases. The germline V and J ends were trimmed by 2 bases and 5 bases, with 12 bases remaining between them. The germline gives CDR1 SGHRS, CDR2 YFSETQ. This CDR3 has 14 residues. CDR3 residues: CASSFGQRGDTQYF. CDR3 DNA sequence: TGCGCCAGCAGCTTTGGACAGCGAGGAGATACGCAGTATTTT.

Notes on this clone: The sample carries other DNA sequences with the same CDR3. V is TRBV7-9 and J is TRBJ1-1, with D hard to call. This CDR3 has 13 residues. Trimming pared 1 base from V and 1 base from J, leaving 4 bases between. In germline, CDR1 is SEHNR, CDR2 FQNEAQ (reference sequence). CDR3 region: CASSLEGNTEAFF. The CDR3 bases are TGTGCCAGCAGCTTAGAGGGGAACACTGAAGCTTTCTTT. Combining the CDR3 with reference TRBV7-9 and TRBJ1-1 gives the whole variable domain DTGVSQNPRHKITKRGQNVTFRCDPISEHNRLYWYRQTLGQGPEFLTYFQNEAQLEKSRLLSDRFSAERPKGSFSTLEIQRTEQGDSAMYLCASSLEGNTEAFFGQGTRLTVV.

J is TRBJ2-2 and V is TRBV7-2; no reliable D call. Germline V lookup: CDR1 SGHTA, CDR2 FQGNSA. The CDR3 consists of 14 residues. Trimming left V 5 bases short and J 3 bases short, with 10 bases between. The CDR3 DNA reads as TGTGCCAGCAGCCGTCTAGTGGACACCGGGGAGCTGTTTTTT. Translation gives CASSRLVDTGELFF.

This chain uses TRBV7-8 with TRBJ2-1; the match to TRBD2 covers 9 bases. Germline CDR1 and CDR2: SGHVS and FQNEAQ. The V and J ends lost 3 bases and 4 bases, in that order; junction bases with no gene match: 4. This CDR3 contains 15 residues. Here the CDR3 reads CASSFYSGGYNEQFF. CDR3 DNA sequence: TGTGCCAGCAGCTTCTATAGCGGGGGTTACAATGAGCAGTTCTTC.

V gene TRBV28 combines with J gene TRBJ1-2; 10 bases map to TRBD1. V dropped 10 bases and J dropped 2; count of bases not matched to a gene: 4. The germline V gene encodes CDR1 MDHEN and CDR2 SYDVKM. The CDR3 is 13 residues long. CDR3 region: CATPGQGNYGYTF. As DNA, the CDR3 is TGTGCCACCCCGGGACAGGGGAACTATGGCTACACCTTC.

This clone was detected a few times. This chain joins TRBV9 and TRBJ1-2; no definite D call. V dropped 0 bases and J dropped 2 bases, with 5 bases sitting between them. The V gene's germline CDR1 is SGDLS and CDR2 YYNGEE. The CDR3 runs to 13 residues. The CDR3 DNA sequence: TGTGCCAGCAGCGTAGACCTCAACTATGGCTACACCTTC. This codes for CASSVDLNYGYTF.

This clone was seen only a few times. V usage is TRBV7-2 and J usage is TRBJ2-1; D is perhaps TRBD1 or TRBD2 (7 bases each). Trimming shortened V by 3 bases and J by 0 bases, and 18 bases separated the two germline ends. The CDR3 is 18 residues long. The germline V gene has CDR1 SGHTA and CDR2 FQGNSA. CDR3 sequence: CASSFQGGFWSSYNEQFF. DNA of the CDR3: TGTGCCAGCAGCTTCCAGGGGGGGTTTTGGAGCTCCTACAATGAGCAGTTCTTC.

The rearrangement links TRBV6-5 to TRBJ1-1, with D possibly matching TRBD1 (6 bases). V was trimmed by 2 bases and J by 0 bases, leaving 7 bases between them. Germline CDR1 and CDR2: MNHEY and SVGAGI. The CDR3 is 14 residues long. This CDR3 is CASSYQGMNTEAFF. CDR3 DNA: TGTGCCAGCAGTTACCAGGGGATGAACACTGAAGCTTTCTTT.

The gene calls are TRBV27 and TRBJ1-2; TRBD1 might be the D (5 bases). The germline V gene has CDR1 MNHEY and CDR2 SMNVEV (reference sequence). Trimming stripped 5 bases from V and 7 bases from J, with 20 bases between. The CDR3 is 15 amino acids. In DNA form, the CDR3 reads TGTGCCAGCAGTAAAACCGGGACTTTAGTAAGTGGCTACACCTTC. As protein: CASSKTGTLVSGYTF.

This clone was recorded only once. The chain combines TRBV2 with TRBJ1-4; no clear D. This CDR3 has 13 amino acids. CDR1 is SNHLY, CDR2 FYNNEI, per germline. The V gene lost 3 bases and the J gene lost 10 bases, with 12 bases spanning the gap. The CDR3 sequence is CASSDRTMGKLFF. The CDR3 DNA is TGTGCCAGCAGTGACAGGACGATGGGAAAACTGTTTTTT.

The gene calls are TRBV10-3 and TRBJ1-2; no definite D call. V shed 6 bases and J shed 3 bases, with 14 bases lying between them. This CDR3 has 14 amino acids. Germline CDR1 reads ENHRY; CDR2 reads SYGVKD. CDR3 residues: CAIRPSDGDYGYTF. The DNA of the CDR3 is TGTGCCATCAGACCCTCGGATGGGGACTATGGCTACACCTTC.

The chain uses TRBV19 and TRBJ2-7, with a tentative D call TRBD2 (5 bases). From germline, CDR1 is LNHDA and CDR2 SQIVND (reference sequence). CDR3 length: 12 amino acids. V lost 8 bases, J lost 6 bases, and 14 bases lay in between. The CDR3 bases are TGTGCCAGTGGAAGTCTAGGAGGCGAGCAGTACGTC. Translation: CASGSLGGEQYV.

This clone showed up just once. The CDR3 sequence is CASKPNLRTEAFF. The CDR3 DNA follows: TGTGCCAGTAAACCGAACCTGAGGACTGAAGCTTTCTTT. The genes are TRBV19 and TRBJ1-1; D is uncertain. Trimming took 7 bases from V and 5 from J, leaving 14 bases between them. Germline loops: CDR1 LNHDA, CDR2 SQIVND (reference sequence). The CDR3 spans 13 residues. The full variable domain, its missing parts supplied by reference TRBV19 and TRBJ1-1, is DGGITQSPKYLFRKEGQNVTLSCEQNLNHDAMYWYRQDPGQGLRLIYYSQIVNDFQKGDIAEGYSVSREKKESFPLTVTSAQKNPTAFYLCASKPNLRTEAFFGQGTRLTVV.

The table lists this clone with a few counts. This rearrangement joins TRBV4-3 to TRBJ2-2; D gene ambiguous. The length of the CDR3 is 16 residues. Between the trimmed V and J ends, which lost 1 base and 1 base, there was a span of 10 bases. Germline values: CDR1 LGHNA, CDR2 YSLEER. The CDR3 here is CASSQGSVVNTGELFF. For the CDR3, the DNA is TGCGCCAGCAGCCAAGGGTCAGTGGTGAACACCGGGGAGCTGTTTTTT.

This chain joins TRBV7-9 and TRBJ2-7; 9 nucleotides match TRBD1. Germline lookup yields CDR1 SEHNR and CDR2 FQNEAQ (reference sequence). CDR3 length: 16 residues. V lost 6 bases, J lost 2 bases, and 11 bases stayed unmatched. For the CDR3, the DNA is TGTGCCAGCAGACCCGCTCCGGGACAGGGAGCCTACGAGCAGTACTTC. Protein product: CASRPAPGQGAYEQYF.

The rearrangement joins TRBV7-9 to TRBJ1-6; D is ambiguous. Germline V gives CDR1 SEHNR, CDR2 FQNEAQ (reference sequence). The length of the CDR3 is 13 residues. V lost 2 bases and J lost 7, with 6 bases in between. The CDR3 region has the DNA TGTGCCAGCAGCTTACTGGAGAATTCACCCCTCCACTTT. This translates into CASSLLENSPLHF.

The chain recombines TRBV4-3 with TRBJ1-2, with a weak D call TRBD1 (5 bases). Per the germline V gene, CDR1 is LGHNA and CDR2 is YSLEER. The CDR3 is 15 amino acids. The V end was cut by 3 bases, the J end by 2 bases, with 13 bases between. For the CDR3, the DNA is TGCGCCAGCAGCCATAGTAGCCGGGGGAACTATGGCTACACCTTC. Protein product: CASSHSSRGNYGYTF.

V and J are TRBV20-1 and TRBJ1-1; maybe TRBD1 (6 bases). CDR3 length equals 14 residues. CDR1 is DFQATT, CDR2 SNEGSKA, per germline (reference sequence). The V gene lost 3 bases and the J gene lost 0 bases, with 11 bases spanning the gap. CDR3 protein: CSASGGSMNTEAFF. The CDR3 nucleotides read TGCAGTGCTAGTGGGGGCAGCATGAACACTGAAGCTTTCTTT.

The chain links TRBV6-5 to TRBJ1-6; D call uncertain. From germline, CDR1 is MNHEY and CDR2 SVGAGI. Trimming removed 7 bases from V and 3 bases from J, with 7 bases in between. CDR3 length: 13 residues. The DNA for the CDR3 is TGTGCCAGCACCCACGGCTATAATTCACCCCTCCACTTT. Protein product: CASTHGYNSPLHF.

The chain is built from TRBV7-9 and TRBJ1-1, with unresolved D. In germline, CDR1 is SEHNR, CDR2 FQNEAQ (reference sequence). Deletions cut 2 bases from V and 11 bases from J, with 12 bases between. The CDR3 totals 12 residues. The CDR3 coding sequence is TGTGCCAGCAGCTTAAGTTGGATGTTGGCTTTCTTT. Translating gives CASSLSWMLAFF.

The rearrangement links TRBV29-1 to TRBJ2-1; D not resolved. CDR3 size: 13 residues. Per germline, CDR1 SQVTM and CDR2 ANQGSEA. V dropped 2 bases and J dropped 8 bases, with 13 bases sitting between them. CDR3: CSVELDLADEQFF. The CDR3 DNA follows: TGCAGCGTTGAATTGGATCTCGCCGATGAGCAGTTCTTC.